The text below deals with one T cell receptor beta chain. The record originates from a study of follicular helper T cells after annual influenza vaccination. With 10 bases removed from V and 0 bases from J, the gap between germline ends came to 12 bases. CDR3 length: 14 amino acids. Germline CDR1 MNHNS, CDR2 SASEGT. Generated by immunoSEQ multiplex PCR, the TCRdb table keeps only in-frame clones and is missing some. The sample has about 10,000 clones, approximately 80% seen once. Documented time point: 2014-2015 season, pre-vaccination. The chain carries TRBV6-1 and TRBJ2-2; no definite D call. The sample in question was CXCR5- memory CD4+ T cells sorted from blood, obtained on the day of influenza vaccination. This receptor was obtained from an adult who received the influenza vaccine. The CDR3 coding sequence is TGTGCCACCCAAACACTGGCGAACACCGGGGAGCTGTTTTTT. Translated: CATQTLANTGELFF.